This T cell receptor (beta chain) came from a study of shared clonotypes between healthy human individuals. Naive CD8 cells comprised CD45RO-negative, CCR7-positively selected cells, excluding terminally differentiated effector memory CD45RA+ cells. Libraries were prepared by immunoSEQ multiplex PCR; TCRdb keeps only in-frame clonotypes and omits some of them. The table records roughly 890,000 clones, around 92% of them present only once. The V end lost 7 bases, the J end lost 3 bases, and 13 bases lay between the germline ends. Germline CDR1 is MNHEY and CDR2 is SMNVEV (reference sequence). This CDR3 comprises 13 residues.

The receptor was isolated from a man aged 30 to 45 in good health. The specimen sequenced was naive CD8+ T cells sorted from blood. The chain is built from TRBV27 and TRBJ2-7; D is ambiguous. The DNA of the CDR3 is TGTGCCAGCATGGGCAGTAGCTACTACGAGCAGTACTTC. Encoded protein: CASMGSSYYEQYF.